Sequencing of this T cell receptor (beta chain) was carried out in a study of cytomegalovirus exposure and HLA in healthy donors. Study outcomes and limitations: Segments of the TCR beta V type were, in most cases, productive about 87% or about 30% of the time in an earlier analysis. It was taken for granted in presence/absence analyses that sequencing depth across donors was roughly uniform.

Comment on this clone: What it recognizes is unknown.

PCR used 60 Vbeta primers and 13 Jbeta primers. TCRdb's table, derived via immunoSEQ multiplex PCR, lists solely in-frame clones and lacks some. The sample consists of 130,000 to 150,000 clones, over 75% of them appearing once. Germline V gene data show CDR1 as SNHLY and CDR2 as FYNNEI. V trimming: 4 bases; J trimming: 14 bases; junction bases outside the gene matches: 8. CDR3 size: 13 residues. The chain links TRBV2 to TRBJ1-6, with 7 bases lining up with TRBD1. Sequences were obtained from PBMCs. The sequence came from a woman aged 25 to 39 in good health and CMV-seronegative. The CDR3: CASSGGQFLALHF. The CDR3 DNA follows: TGTGCCAGCAGTGGGGGACAGTTTTTGGCCCTCCACTTT.